One and the same sample provided the 15 T cell receptor beta chains below, sequenced in a study of blood T cell repertoires in COVID-19. Using immunoSEQ multiplex PCR, the repertoire was profiled, and TCRdb retains in-frame clones only, with some absent. The data show some 70,000 clones, around 80% seen once. The sample comprised peripheral blood. Receptor source: a man in his fifties or sixties with COVID-19, enrolled during active disease.

This clone is labeled as medium-sized. The chain uses TRBV28 and TRBJ2-5; 7 bases are shared with TRBD2. CDR3 size: 15 residues. Trimming at V came to 6 bases and at J to 2 bases, leaving 9 bases not matched to a gene. Per the germline V gene, CDR1 is MDHEN and CDR2 is SYDVKM. The CDR3 reads CASSPGTTRQETQYF. CDR3 DNA sequence: TGTGCCAGCAGCCCAGGGACTACCAGACAAGAGACCCAGTACTTC. The variable domain in full, with the rest retrieved from reference TRBV28 and TRBJ2-5, is DVKVTQSSRYLVKRTGEKVFLECVQDMDHENMFWYRQDPGLGLRLIYFSYDVKMKEKGDIPEGYSVSREKKERFSLILESASTNQTSMYLCASSPGTTRQETQYFGPGTRLLVL.

The chain uses TRBV28 and TRBJ1-6, with D hard to call. With 7 bases removed from V and 7 bases from J, the gap between germline ends came to 14 bases. Germline loops: CDR1 MDHEN, CDR2 SYDVKM. This CDR3 spans 14 amino acids. The CDR3 region has the DNA TGTGCCAGCATGGGTGAGGCTTGGAATTCACCCCTCCACTTT. Protein product: CASMGEAWNSPLHF.

The rearrangement uses TRBV2 and TRBJ2-1; unclear D gene. Germline loops: CDR1 SNHLY, CDR2 FYNNEI. V lost 5 bases and J 9 bases, leaving 11 bases between the germline ends. This CDR3 has 12 amino acids. DNA of the CDR3: TGTGCCAGCAGTTTGGGCCCCGGTGAGCAGTTCTTC. It specifies CASSLGPGEQFF.

The genes are TRBV15 and TRBJ1-1; D is unclear. This CDR3 spans 13 amino acids. Per germline, CDR1 LNHNV and CDR2 YYDKDF (reference sequence). The ends were cut back, 8 bases at V and 1 base at J, with 11 bases in the middle. In nucleotides, the CDR3 is TGTGCCACCGCCGACGGGTCGAACACTGAAGCTTTCTTT. Residues: CATADGSNTEAFF.

Notes on this clone: The same CDR3 can be traced to other DNA sequences in this sample. The rearrangement uses TRBV28 and TRBJ2-3; no clear D gene. Germline CDR1 reads MDHEN; CDR2 reads SYDVKM. CDR3 length: 14 amino acids. Trimming took off 2 bases at V and 0 bases at J, with 6 bases between the two ends. DNA for the CDR3: TGTGCCAGCAGTTTACCGTCTAGCACAGATACGCAGTATTTT. It codes for CASSLPSSTDTQYF.

The chain joins TRBV19 to TRBJ1-5, with D maybe TRBD1 (5 bases). Germline assignment: CDR1 LNHDA and CDR2 SQIVND (reference sequence). V lost 2 bases and J lost 6, with 8 bases in between. The CDR3 extends over 13 amino acids. The CDR3 loop is CASSIRQRQPQHF. The CDR3 DNA follows: TGTGCCAGTAGTATACGACAGCGTCAGCCCCAGCATTTT.

The chain uses TRBV15 and TRBJ2-2; 10 bases are shared with TRBD1. The CDR3 loop spans 15 amino acids. Trimming at V came to 5 bases and at J to 7 bases, leaving 7 bases not matched to a gene. Germline V gene lookup returns CDR1 LNHNV and CDR2 YYDKDF (reference sequence). The CDR3 bases are TGTGCCACCAGCGCCAGACAGGGGGCGCACGGGGAGCTGTTTTTT. This sequence encodes CATSARQGAHGELFF.

This sequence joins TRBV5-1 and TRBJ2-1, with D perhaps TRBD2 (5 bases). Germline assignment: CDR1 SGHRS and CDR2 YFSETQ. The CDR3 consists of 16 residues. The ends were cut back, 0 bases at V and 2 bases at J, with 12 bases in the middle. This CDR3 reads CASSLVSTAAYNEQFF. CDR3 sequence (DNA): TGCGCCAGCAGCTTGGTTAGCACAGCGGCCTACAATGAGCAGTTCTTC.

This chain joins TRBV4-2 and TRBJ2-6; 12 bases are shared with TRBD2. Trimming cost V 1 base and J 0 bases; bases outside gene matches: 7. CDR3 length equals 20 residues. Germline V gives CDR1 LGHNA, CDR2 YNFKEQ. CDR3: CASSQVGASGRASGANVLTF. In nucleotides, the CDR3 is TGTGCCAGCAGCCAAGTTGGGGCTAGCGGGAGGGCCTCTGGGGCCAACGTCCTGACTTTC.

The V gene is TRBV24-1, the J gene TRBJ1-2; possibly TRBD1 for D (6 bases). V gave up 10 bases and J gave up 2 bases, with 13 bases separating them. In germline, CDR1 is KGHDR, CDR2 SFDVKD. The CDR3 sequence is 13 residues long. The DNA of the CDR3 is TGTGCCACGGAAGGGGGGGGAAACTATGGCTACACCTTC. Translating gives CATEGGGNYGYTF.

The chain combines TRBV7-9 with TRBJ2-5, with 7 bases identical to TRBD1. After removal of 1 base from V and 5 bases from J, the junction contained 19 bases not matched to a gene. CDR3 length: 19 amino acids. Germline CDR1 SEHNR, CDR2 FQNEAQ (reference sequence). CDR3: CASSLGKGAGSGGAETQYF. The CDR3 coding sequence is TGTGCCAGCAGCTTAGGAAAGGGGGCGGGCAGCGGCGGCGCGGAGACCCAGTACTTC.

The chain links TRBV27 to TRBJ1-4, with TRBD1 matching 7 bases. The CDR3 loop spans 15 amino acids. V dropped 6 bases and J dropped 2; count of bases not matched to a gene: 6. The germline CDR1 and CDR2 sequences are MNHEY and SMNVEV (reference sequence). As DNA, the CDR3 is TGTGCCAGCAGGAAAACAGGGGTGACTAATGAAAAACTGTTTTTT. Its protein is CASRKTGVTNEKLFF.

The chain carries TRBV30 and TRBJ2-7, with a possible D match to TRBD2 (6 bases). Germline CDR1 is GTSNPN and CDR2 is SVGIG (reference sequence). This CDR3 has 15 residues. Trimming shortened V by 2 bases and J by 0 bases, and 14 bases separated the two germline ends. The CDR3 bases are TGTGCCTGGAGTCCGGGACTTCCGAGCTCCTACGAGCAGTACTTC. This translates into CAWSPGLPSSYEQYF.

This clone has a single count. The chain uses TRBV19 and TRBJ2-7, with D perhaps TRBD2 (6 bases). The germline V gene has CDR1 LNHDA and CDR2 SQIVND (reference sequence). Trimming left V 0 bases short and J 0 bases short, with 12 bases between. CDR3 length equals 16 residues. The CDR3 bases are TGTGCCAGTAGTATAGATCCGGGACTCAGCTCCTACGAGCAGTACTTC. Amino acid sequence: CASSIDPGLSSYEQYF. The variable domain in full, with the rest retrieved from reference TRBV19 and TRBJ2-7, is DGGITQSPKYLFRKEGQNVTLSCEQNLNHDAMYWYRQDPGQGLRLIYYSQIVNDFQKGDIAEGYSVSREKKESFPLTVTSAQKNPTAFYLCASSIDPGLSSYEQYFGPGTRLTVT.

This clone was seen many times. DNA of the CDR3: TGTGCCAGCAGCCACCTCGGCCCCGGAGACAATGAGCAGTTCTTC. Translating it yields CASSHLGPGDNEQFF. The chain links TRBV11-2 to TRBJ2-1; D remains unclear. Germline CDR1 reads SGHAT; CDR2 reads FQNNGV. CDR3 size: 15 residues. The V gene lost 5 bases and the J gene lost 5 bases, with 16 bases spanning the gap. Full variable domain (remainder filled in from reference TRBV11-2 and TRBJ2-1): EAGVAQSPRYKIIEKRQSVAFWCNPISGHATLYWYQQILGQGPKLLIQFQNNGVVDDSQLPKDRFSAERLKGVDSTLKIQPAKLEDSAVYLCASSHLGPGDNEQFFGPGTRLTVL.